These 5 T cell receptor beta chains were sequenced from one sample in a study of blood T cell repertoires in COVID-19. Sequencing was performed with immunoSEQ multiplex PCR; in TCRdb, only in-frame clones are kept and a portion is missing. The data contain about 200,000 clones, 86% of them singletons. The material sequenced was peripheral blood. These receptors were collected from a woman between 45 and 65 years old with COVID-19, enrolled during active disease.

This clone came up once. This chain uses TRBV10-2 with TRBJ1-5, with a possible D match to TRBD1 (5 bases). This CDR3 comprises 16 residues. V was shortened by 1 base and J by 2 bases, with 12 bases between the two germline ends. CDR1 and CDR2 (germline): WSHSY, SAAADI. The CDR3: CASSELGQGGNQPQHF. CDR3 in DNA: TGCGCCAGCAGTGAGTTAGGTCAGGGCGGCAATCAGCCCCAGCATTTT.

CDR3: CASSLRGGPYEQYF. The CDR3 DNA reads TGTGCCAGCAGTTTGCGGGGAGGCCCCTACGAGCAGTACTTC. The rearrangement joins TRBV27 to TRBJ2-7, with a weak D call TRBD2 (6 bases). CDR1 and CDR2 from the germline V gene are MNHEY and SMNVEV (reference sequence). The CDR3 totals 14 residues. V gave up 3 bases and J gave up 2 bases, with 11 bases separating them.

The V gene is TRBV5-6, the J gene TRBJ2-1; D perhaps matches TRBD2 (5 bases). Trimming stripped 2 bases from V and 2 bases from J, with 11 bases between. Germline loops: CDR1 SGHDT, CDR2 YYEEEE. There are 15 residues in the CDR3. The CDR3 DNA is TGTGCCAGCAGCTTAGCCACCGGGACCTACAATGAGCAGTTCTTC. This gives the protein CASSLATGTYNEQFF.

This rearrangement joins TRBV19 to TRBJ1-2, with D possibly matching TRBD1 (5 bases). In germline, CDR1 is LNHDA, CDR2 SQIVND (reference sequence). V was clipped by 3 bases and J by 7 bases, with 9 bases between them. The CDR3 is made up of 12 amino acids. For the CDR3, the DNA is TGTGCCAGTAGTATGGTCGGGGGTGGCTACACCTTC. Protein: CASSMVGGGYTF.

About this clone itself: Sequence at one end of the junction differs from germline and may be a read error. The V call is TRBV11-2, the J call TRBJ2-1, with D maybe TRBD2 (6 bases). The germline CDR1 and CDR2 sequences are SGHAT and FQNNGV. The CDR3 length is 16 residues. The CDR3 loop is CASSSQPRRDSPVMVF. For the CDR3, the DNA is TGTGCCAGCAGCTCCCAGCCACGTCGGGACTCTCCAGTTATGGTCTTC.